The table lists the clone carrying this T cell receptor beta chain with a few counts. This CDR3 is built from 16 residues. Per germline, CDR1 LGHNA and CDR2 YNFKEQ. Trimming at V came to 3 bases and at J to 8 bases, leaving 11 bases not matched to a gene. This specimen belongs to a study of T cells after yellow fever vaccination. TCRdb itself ran the 5' RACE reads through MiXCR, one entry per CDR3 protein. Of 100,000 to 150,000 distinct CDR3 sequences listed, nearly 15% are singletons. The TCR sequence derives from a young man who received the YFV17D yellow fever vaccine. The rearrangement links TRBV4-2 to TRBJ2-1, with TRBD2 matching over 9 bases. Source: CD8+ T cells sorted from PBMCs, taken 5 days after the yellow fever booster vaccination. The CDR3 coding sequence is TGTGCCAGCAGCCAGGATAGCGGGGGCGCGGGCGATGAGCAGTTCTTC. Translating gives CASSQDSGGAGDEQFF.